This paragraph covers one T cell receptor (beta chain) sequence. TCRdb's table, derived via immunoSEQ multiplex PCR, lists solely in-frame clones and lacks some. The sample has approximately 50,000 clones, about nine tenths seen once. This sample was taken from a study of T cell changes during pregnancy in multiple sclerosis. Looked up from germline, CDR1 is MDHEN and CDR2 is SYDVKM. The germline V and J ends were trimmed by 8 bases and 1 base, with 15 bases remaining between them. The CDR3 is made up of 14 amino acids. Material: CD4+ T cells from peripheral blood mononuclear cells, obtained after pregnancy. The chain employs TRBV28 and TRBJ2-7, with TRBD2 as a possible D gene (6 bases). The TCR was taken from a female donor with multiple sclerosis, enrolled in a pregnancy study. CDR3 sequence: CASAGRRLSYEQYF. The DNA for the CDR3 is TGTGCCAGCGCGGGACGCCGGCTTTCCTACGAGCAGTACTTC.